The clone carrying this T cell receptor (beta chain) was observed a few times. No antigen is known for it. This specimen belongs to a study of T cell responses to AZD1222 COVID-19 vaccine. Germline V gives CDR1 MNHEY, CDR2 SVGAGI. V was pared by 7 bases and J by 9 bases, with 11 bases of the junction left unmatched. CDR3 length: 15 residues. Repertoires were generated with immunoSEQ multiplex PCR, while TCRdb's copy carries only in-frame clones and drops some. The repertoire has about 140,000 clones, approximately 89% of them found once; the top ten carry 2.5% to 3.5%. Whole-study findings and limits: The repertoires were collected only after the peak T cell response. Among those given AZD1222, only five or six were seropositive at baseline. Donors, mostly white British, included more females; clonal diversity was possibly underestimated.

This TCR came from an adult in good health. The chain is built from TRBV6-5 and TRBJ2-7; 14 nucleotides match TRBD2. The sample consisted of peripheral blood, taken on day 0 of AZD1222 vaccination. The CDR3, as DNA: TGTGCCAGCAAATCGGGACTAGCGGGAGTGGTAGCGCAGTACTTC. Protein product: CASKSGLAGVVAQYF.